These 12 T cell receptor beta chains were all obtained from the same sample, sequenced in a study of T cells in Graves' hyperthyroidism and ophthalmopathy. Amplified regions were TCR beta CDR3 sequences from RNA transcripts. The study used the HTBI primer set for a first-round RT-PCR of the TCR CDR3. One entry per CDR3 protein results from TCRdb running MiXCR on the multiplex PCR reads. The sample includes about 400,000 distinct CDR3 sequences, 15% to 17% of them seen just once. The sequencing input was blood. Receptor source: a woman under 30 with Graves' hyperthyroidism that later progressed to Graves' ophthalmopathy.

This clonotype was counted at least ten times. This chain uses TRBV12-3 or TRBV12-4 with TRBJ1-4; D is unclear. CDR3 size: 16 residues. V lost 3 bases, J lost 3 bases, and 14 bases lay in between. The CDR3 nucleotides are TGTGCCAGCAGTTTTCCGGACGGACCCGCTAATGAAAAACTGTTTTTT. Residues: CASSFPDGPANEKLFF.

This clonotype was detected many times. This chain uses TRBV27 with TRBJ2-5; 7 nucleotides agree with TRBD1. The CDR3 runs to 14 residues. Trimming removed 3 bases from V and 2 bases from J; junction bases left unmatched: 3. Germline CDR1 reads MNHEY; CDR2 reads SMNVEV (reference sequence). DNA of the CDR3: TGTGCCAGCAGTTTTAGGGGGCGGCAAGAGACCCAGTACTTC. As protein: CASSFRGRQETQYF.

The chain uses TRBV12-3 or TRBV12-4 and TRBJ1-2, with a possible D match to TRBD1 (5 bases). With 5 bases removed from V and 7 bases from J, the gap between germline ends came to 11 bases. The CDR3 totals 12 residues. The CDR3 loop is CASSLDMGGYTF. The CDR3 bases are TGTGCCAGCAGTCTGGACATGGGTGGCTACACCTTC.

This clonotype was seen a handful of times. The CDR3 region has the DNA TGCAGTGCTAGAGTACTCGCGGGAGGAGAGACCCAGTACTTC. Protein: CSARVLAGGETQYF. V usage is TRBV20-1 and J usage is TRBJ2-5; 8 bases are shared with TRBD2. Looked up from germline, CDR1 is DFQATT and CDR2 is SNEGSKA (reference sequence). V gave up 1 base and J gave up 4 bases; unmatched junction bases: 5. The CDR3 runs to 14 residues.

A word on this clonotype: A much larger clonotype is one base distant, so this may be a read error. This chain links TRBV6-5 with TRBJ2-1; 7 bases are a match to TRBD1. CDR3 size: 15 residues. Germline V gene data show CDR1 as MNHEY and CDR2 as SVGAGI. The CDR3 coding sequence is TGTGCCAGCAGTTACATACAGGGGAATTACAGTGAGCAGTTCTTC. This gives the protein CASSYIQGNYSEQFF.

The rearrangement links TRBV5-1 to TRBJ1-1; the D is unclear. CDR1 is SGHRS, CDR2 YFSETQ, per germline. V shed 4 bases and J shed 7 bases, with 14 bases lying between them. The CDR3 has 13 residues. In DNA form, the CDR3 reads TGCGCCAGCAGCCCCCAAGCTCGGGGTGAAGCTTTCTTT. Protein sequence: CASSPQARGEAFF.

Ten or more counts support this clonotype. The V and J genes are TRBV28 and TRBJ1-6, with 8 bases identical to TRBD1. V shed 0 bases, J shed 7 bases, and the junction held 2 bases outside the gene matches. Germline V gives CDR1 MDHEN, CDR2 SYDVKM. The CDR3 is 15 amino acids. The CDR3 spells CASSLWDRENSPLHF. CDR3 coding DNA: TGTGCCAGCAGTTTATGGGACAGGGAGAATTCACCCCTCCACTTT.

The chain employs TRBV28 and TRBJ2-2, with 10 bases identical to TRBD2. Germline V gives CDR1 MDHEN, CDR2 SYDVKM. This CDR3 spans 16 amino acids. V shed 7 bases, J shed 7 bases, and the junction held 12 bases outside the gene matches. The CDR3 nucleotides are TGTGCCAGCATCGGCTGGGCTAGCGGGAGTTACGGGGAGCTGTTTTTT. It encodes CASIGWASGSYGELFF.

In this sample, this clonotype turned up many times. The rearrangement joins TRBV12-3 or TRBV12-4 to TRBJ2-2, with a weak D call TRBD1 (6 bases). CDR3 length equals 19 residues. V lost 5 bases to trimming and J lost 5 bases, with 27 bases between them. CDR3 region: CASSPFSSPGQPWTGELFF. CDR3 sequence (DNA): TGTGCCAGCAGTCCATTCTCCTCTCCGGGACAACCGTGGACCGGGGAGCTGTTTTTT.

The chain uses TRBV19 and TRBJ2-3; TRBD2 agrees at 7 bases. The CDR3 totals 14 residues. The junction had 4 bases not matched to a gene; V was cut back by 6 bases and J by 1 base. CDR1 is LNHDA and CDR2 is SQIVND in the germline V gene (reference sequence). The CDR3 sequence is CASRTGLGTDTQYF. CDR3 bases: TGTGCCAGTAGGACCGGACTAGGCACAGATACGCAGTATTTT. The complete variable domain, with remaining parts taken from reference TRBV19 and TRBJ2-3, reads DGGITQSPKYLFRKEGQNVTLSCEQNLNHDAMYWYRQDPGQGLRLIYYSQIVNDFQKGDIAEGYSVSREKKESFPLTVTSAQKNPTAFYLCASRTGLGTDTQYFGPGTRLTVL.

This clonotype was found many times. The chain links TRBV20-1 to TRBJ2-1, with 8 bases aligning to TRBD1. V dropped 1 base and J dropped 4; count of bases not matched to a gene: 9. The CDR3 is made up of 16 amino acids. Germline loops: CDR1 DFQATT, CDR2 SNEGSKA (reference sequence). CDR3 coding DNA: TGCAGTGCTAGAGTGTACGGGACAGGACCATACAATGAGCAGTTCTTC. It specifies CSARVYGTGPYNEQFF.

This clonotype was counted ten times or more. This chain links TRBV5-6 with TRBJ1-1; no clear D. Trimming pared 3 bases from V and 1 base from J, leaving 13 bases between. The V gene's germline CDR1 is SGHDT and CDR2 YYEEEE. The CDR3 spans 15 residues. The CDR3 DNA sequence: TGTGCCAGCAGCTCCAGGAGGCATACGAACACTGAAGCTTTCTTT. This translates into CASSSRRHTNTEAFF. Variable domain in full (rest from reference TRBV5-6 and TRBJ1-1): DAGVTQSPTHLIKTRGQQVTLRCSPKSGHDTVSWYQQALGQGPQFIFQYYEEEERQRGNFPDRFSGHQFPNYSSELNVNALLLGDSALYLCASSSRRHTNTEAFFGQGTRLTVV.